These 11 T cell receptor beta chains originate from one sample sequenced in a study of cytomegalovirus exposure and HLA in healthy donors (dated by TCRdb to the late 2010s). The library was produced with the immunoSEQ multiplex PCR assay. The multiplex PCR relied on a mix of 60 forward primers for TCR Vbeta segments and 13 reverse primers for TCR Jbeta segments. Not all clones reach the TCRdb copy of this immuneACCESS table, which keeps in-frame sequences only. Checked studies attribute under half of the gap to unresolved V genes and leave the rest unexplained. The sample's table lists a count of more than 100,000 clones. Together, the top ten hold less than 4.5% of the sample. The sample was PBMCs. Source of these receptors: a man younger than 35 in good health and CMV-seronegative.

The chain carries TRBV6-1 and TRBJ1-1, with 9 positions matching TRBD1. Germline V gene lookup returns CDR1 MNHNS and CDR2 SASEGT. Unmatched junction bases numbered 7, after V lost 6 bases and J lost 5 bases. This CDR3 is built from 14 residues. The CDR3 DNA sequence: TGTGCCAGCAGCCTCCTAGACAGGGGGACTGAAGCTTTCTTT. Encoded protein: CASSLLDRGTEAFF.

This chain joins TRBV7-8 and TRBJ2-5; possible D gene TRBD2, 6 bases. This CDR3 has 12 residues. The germline gives CDR1 SGHVS, CDR2 FQNEAQ. V lost 11 bases, J lost 5 bases, and 15 bases lay in between. The CDR3: CAGGAYRETQYF. The CDR3 bases are TGTGCCGGCGGGGCCTATAGGGAGACCCAGTACTTC.

The rearrangement joins TRBV7-9 to TRBJ2-1; 12 bases map to TRBD2. V lost 9 bases to trimming and J lost 4 bases; unmatched junction nucleotides: 10. The CDR3 runs 16 residues. CDR1 is SEHNR, CDR2 FQNEAQ, per germline (reference sequence). The CDR3 sequence is CASTGASGRAYNEQFF. The DNA for the CDR3 is TGTGCCAGTACCGGGGCTAGCGGGAGGGCGTACAATGAGCAGTTCTTC.

This rearrangement joins TRBV11-3 to TRBJ2-3, with 9 nucleotides matching TRBD1. Germline V gene sequence: CDR1 SGHNT, CDR2 YENEEA. V dropped 4 bases and J dropped 4; count of bases not matched to a gene: 6. The CDR3 consists of 15 residues. The CDR3 loop reads CASSSTGTGSDTQYF. CDR3 DNA sequence: TGTGCCAGCAGCTCAACCGGGACAGGGTCAGATACGCAGTATTTT.

The chain couples TRBV7-6 to TRBJ1-1, with D tentatively TRBD1 (6 bases). The CDR3 sequence is 15 residues long. Trimming removed 4 bases at V and 4 bases at J, with 16 bases between. The germline V gene has CDR1 SGHVS and CDR2 FNYEAQ. CDR3 sequence reads: CASSSQGGGFTEAFF. In nucleotides, the CDR3 is TGTGCCAGCAGCTCCCAAGGGGGGGGGTTCACTGAAGCTTTCTTT. The whole variable domain, filled in from reference TRBV7-6 and TRBJ1-1, reads GAGVSQSPRYKVTKRGQDVALRCDPISGHVSLYWYRQALGQGPEFLTYFNYEAQQDKSGLPNDRFSAERPEGSISTLTIQRTEQRDSAMYRCASSSQGGGFTEAFFGQGTRLTVV.

The chain couples TRBV5-1 to TRBJ2-1, with TRBD1 matching over 8 bases. The CDR3 is 15 residues long. Germline-derived CDR1 and CDR2 are SGHRS and YFSETQ. Trimming took 4 bases from V and 2 from J; bases not matched to a gene: 5. The CDR3 protein is CASSPRQGTYNEQFF. The DNA of the CDR3 is TGCGCCAGCAGCCCTAGACAGGGGACCTACAATGAGCAGTTCTTC.

The genes are TRBV28 and TRBJ2-7; TRBD2 matches 12 bases. The V gene end was trimmed by 6 bases and the J gene end by 0 bases; junction bases not matched to a gene: 9. The CDR3 has 17 amino acids. The germline CDR1 and CDR2 sequences are MDHEN and SYDVKM. CDR3 bases: TGTGCCAGCAGACTTCGGACTAGCGGGATACTCTCCTACGAGCAGTACTTC. Its protein product is CASRLRTSGILSYEQYF.

The rearrangement links TRBV25-1 to TRBJ1-5, with 7 positions matching TRBD1. V shed 3 bases and J 3 bases; nucleotides not matched to a gene: 5. Germline V gene lookup returns CDR1 MGHDK and CDR2 SYGVNS. CDR3 size: 15 residues. CDR3 sequence (DNA): TGTGCCAGCAGTGACCACAGGGGCATCAATCAGCCCCAGCATTTT. It specifies CASSDHRGINQPQHF. The full variable domain, in which reference TRBV25-1 and TRBJ1-5 provide the parts outside the CDR3, is EADIYQTPRYLVIGTGKKITLECSQTMGHDKMYWYQQDPGMELHLIHYSYGVNSTEKGDLSSESTVSRIRTEHFPLTLESARPSHTSQYLCASSDHRGINQPQHFGDGTRLSIL.

The chain recombines TRBV10-1 with TRBJ2-1; 11 bases are shared with TRBD2. V shed 5 bases and J 2 bases; nucleotides not matched to a gene: 2. CDR1 WNHNN and CDR2 SYGVQD come from the germline V gene (reference sequence). The length of the CDR3 is 15 residues. CDR3 protein: CASSPTSGAYNEQFF. CDR3 nucleotide sequence: TGCGCCAGCAGTCCGACTAGCGGGGCCTACAATGAGCAGTTCTTC.

The V and J genes are TRBV7-6 and TRBJ2-7, with 10 bases aligning to TRBD1. V trimming: 0 bases; J trimming: 7 bases; junction bases outside the gene matches: 9. CDR1 is SGHVS, CDR2 FNYEAQ, per germline. The CDR3 is made up of 16 amino acids. For the CDR3, the DNA is TGTGCCAGCAGCTTAGCCTCCCCCCGGGACAGGGGTGAGCAGTACTTC. This encodes CASSLASPRDRGEQYF.

The genes are TRBV11-3 and TRBJ2-2, with a weak D call TRBD1 (5 bases). Trimming took 8 bases from V and 4 from J, leaving 14 bases between them. The germline gives CDR1 SGHNT, CDR2 YENEEA. This CDR3 is 14 amino acids long. The CDR3 nucleotides are TGTGCCAGCGGAAAAGGGGCGGTCACCGGGGAGCTGTTTTTT. It codes for CASGKGAVTGELFF.